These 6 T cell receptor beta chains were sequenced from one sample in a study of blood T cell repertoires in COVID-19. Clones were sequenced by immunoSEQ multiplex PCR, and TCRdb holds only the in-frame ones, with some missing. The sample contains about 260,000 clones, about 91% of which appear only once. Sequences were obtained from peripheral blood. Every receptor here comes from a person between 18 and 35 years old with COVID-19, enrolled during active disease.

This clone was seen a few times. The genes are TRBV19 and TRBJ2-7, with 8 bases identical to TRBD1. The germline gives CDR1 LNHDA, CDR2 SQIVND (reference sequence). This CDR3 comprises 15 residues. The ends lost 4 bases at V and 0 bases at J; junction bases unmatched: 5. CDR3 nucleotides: TGTGCCAGTAGTACCGGACAGGGAGCCTCCTACGAGCAGTACTTC. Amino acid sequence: CASSTGQGASYEQYF.

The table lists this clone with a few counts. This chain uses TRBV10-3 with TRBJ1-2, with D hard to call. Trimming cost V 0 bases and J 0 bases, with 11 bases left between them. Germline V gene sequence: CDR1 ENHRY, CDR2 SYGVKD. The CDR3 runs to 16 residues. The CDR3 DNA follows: TGTGCCATCAGTGAGTCGAGGGCAGGTACTAACTATGGCTACACCTTC. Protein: CAISESRAGTNYGYTF.

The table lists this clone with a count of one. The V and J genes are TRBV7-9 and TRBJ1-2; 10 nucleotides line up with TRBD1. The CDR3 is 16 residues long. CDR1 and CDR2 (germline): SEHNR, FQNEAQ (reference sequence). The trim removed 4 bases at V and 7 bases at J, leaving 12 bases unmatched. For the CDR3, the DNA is TGTGCCAGCAGCTCTAGCCCGACAGGGGGCGGAGGTGGCTACACCTTC. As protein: CASSSSPTGGGGGYTF.

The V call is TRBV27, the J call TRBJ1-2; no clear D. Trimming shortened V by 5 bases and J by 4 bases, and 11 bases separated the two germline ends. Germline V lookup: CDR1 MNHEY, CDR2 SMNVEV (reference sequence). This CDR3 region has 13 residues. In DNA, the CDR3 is TGTGCCAGCAGTGAGGGAGTCGGCTATGGCTACACCTTC. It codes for CASSEGVGYGYTF.

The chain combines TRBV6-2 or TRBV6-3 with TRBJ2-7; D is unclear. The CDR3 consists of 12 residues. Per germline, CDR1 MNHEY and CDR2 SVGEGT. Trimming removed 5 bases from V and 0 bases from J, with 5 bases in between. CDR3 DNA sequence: TGTGCCAGCAGTGTCAGCTCCTACGAGCAGTACTTC. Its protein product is CASSVSSYEQYF.

DNA for the CDR3: TGTGCCAGCAGCCCCAGCGGGAGAGGCACCGGGGAGCTGTTTTTT. Translation: CASSPSGRGTGELFF. The chain combines TRBV25-1 with TRBJ2-2; 8 nucleotides align to TRBD2. V lost 6 bases, J lost 4 bases, and 7 bases stayed unmatched. This CDR3 comprises 15 residues. Germline CDR1 reads MGHDK; CDR2 reads SYGVNS.